Many counts were recorded for the clone carrying this T cell receptor (beta chain). Time point described: longitudinal time-point 2. The data derive from a study of neurological immune-mediated disorders. MiXCR was run by TCRdb on the 5' RACE reads, yielding one entry per CDR3 protein. Of 55,000 to 65,000 distinct CDR3 sequences listed, less than 10% are singletons. There are 14 residues in the CDR3. Germline V gene data show CDR1 as SGHTA and CDR2 as FQGNSA. V gave up 5 bases and J gave up 6 bases, with 15 bases separating them. This chain connects TRBV7-2 to TRBJ2-3, with D possibly TRBD1 on 6 matching bases. Sequenced: PBMCs. The TCR was taken from a man aged 30 to 45 in good health. This CDR3 reads CASSLGGFWDTQYF. CDR3 nucleotides: TGTGCCAGCAGCCTAGGGGGATTCTGGGATACGCAGTATTTT.